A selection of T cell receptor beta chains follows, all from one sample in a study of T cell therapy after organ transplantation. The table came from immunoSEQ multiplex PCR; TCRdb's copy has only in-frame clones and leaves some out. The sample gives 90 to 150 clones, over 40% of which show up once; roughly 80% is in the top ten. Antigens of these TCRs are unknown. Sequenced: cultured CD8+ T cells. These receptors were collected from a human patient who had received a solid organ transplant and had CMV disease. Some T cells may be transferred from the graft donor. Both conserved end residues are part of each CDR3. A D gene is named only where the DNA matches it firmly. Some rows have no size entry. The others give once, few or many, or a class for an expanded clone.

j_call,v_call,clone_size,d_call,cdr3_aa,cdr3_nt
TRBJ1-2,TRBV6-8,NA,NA,CAIGEGSYGYTF,TGTGCCATTGGGGAAGGATCATATGGCTACACCTTC
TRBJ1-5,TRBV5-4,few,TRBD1,CASSSSTDRGLGQPQHF,TGTGCCAGCAGCTCCTCCACGGACAGGGGGCTGGGGCAGCCCCAGCATTTT
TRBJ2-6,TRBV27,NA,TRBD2,CASSLWAGAGANVLTF,TGTGCCAGCAGTTTATGGGCGGGGGCTGGGGCCAACGTCCTGACTTTC
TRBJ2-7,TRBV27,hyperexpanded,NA,CASSLTQSSYEQYF,TGTGCCAGCAGTTTAACCCAAAGCTCCTACGAGCAGTACTTC
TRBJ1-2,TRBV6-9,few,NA,CAIGEGSYGYTF,TGTGCCATTGGGGAAGGATCATATGGCTACACCTTC
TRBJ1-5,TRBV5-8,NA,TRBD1,CASSSSTDRGLGQPQHF,TGTGCCAGCAGCTCCTCCACGGACAGGGGGCTGGGGCAGCCCCAGCATTTT
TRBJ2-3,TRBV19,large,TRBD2,CASSIFPTLAGVTDTQYF,TGTGCCAGTAGTATTTTCCCCACGCTAGCGGGAGTCACAGATACGCAGTATTTT
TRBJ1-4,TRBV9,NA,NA,CASSVGRGGITNEKLFF,TGTGCCAGCAGCGTAGGTCGAGGGGGGATCACTAATGAAAAACTGTTTTTT
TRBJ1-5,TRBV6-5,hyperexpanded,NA,CASSYSTGSNQPQHF,TGTGCCAGCAGTTACTCGACAGGTAGCAATCAGCCCCAGCATTTT
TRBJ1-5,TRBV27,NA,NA,CASSSSTGYQPQHF,TGTGCCAGCAGTTCCTCGACAGGTTATCAGCCCCAGCATTTT
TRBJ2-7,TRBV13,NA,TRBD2,CASTSGLEAYEQYF,TGTGCCAGCACTAGCGGACTAGAAGCCTACGAGCAGTACTTC
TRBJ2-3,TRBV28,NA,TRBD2,CASPPSGTSGGNTDTQYF,TGTGCCAGCCCACCCTCCGGGACTAGCGGGGGCAACACAGATACGCAGTATTTT
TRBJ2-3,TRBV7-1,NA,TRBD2,CASSFSAFSGSDTDTQYF,TGTGCCAGCAGCTTTTCGGCCTTTAGCGGGAGTGACACAGATACGCAGTATTTT
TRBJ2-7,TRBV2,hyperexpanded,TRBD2,CASTSGLEAYEQYF,TGTGCCAGCACTAGCGGACTAGAAGCCTACGAGCAGTACTTC
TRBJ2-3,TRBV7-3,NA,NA,CASNPLRRIYADTQYF,TGTGCCAGCAACCCCCTTCGGAGGATCTACGCAGATACGCAGTATTTT
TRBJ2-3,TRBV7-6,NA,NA,CASNPLRRIYADTQYF,TGTGCCAGCAACCCCCTTCGGAGGATCTACGCAGATACGCAGTATTTT
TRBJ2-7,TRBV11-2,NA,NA,CASSPATSLQEQYF,TGTGCCAGCAGCCCAGCGACTTCCCTCCAGGAGCAGTACTTC
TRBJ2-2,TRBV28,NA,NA,CASSFSSLNTGELFF,TGTGCCAGCAGTTTCAGCAGTCTAAACACCGGGGAGCTGTTTTTT
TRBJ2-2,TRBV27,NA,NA,CASSLLIAEGSGGELFF,TGTGCCAGCAGTTTATTGATTGCAGAGGGAAGTGGGGGGGAGCTGTTTTTT
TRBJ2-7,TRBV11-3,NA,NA,CASSPATSLQEQYF,TGTGCCAGCAGCCCAGCGACTTCCCTCCAGGAGCAGTACTTC
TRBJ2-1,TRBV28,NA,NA,CASCPLGAGPYNEQFF,TGTGCCAGCTGTCCTCTGGGGGCGGGCCCCTACAATGAGCAGTTCTTC
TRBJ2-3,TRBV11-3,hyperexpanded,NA,CASNPLRRIYADTQYF,TGTGCCAGCAACCCCCTTCGGAGGATCTACGCAGATACGCAGTATTTT
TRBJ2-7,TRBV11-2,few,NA,CASSLGGDYEQYF,TGTGCCAGCAGCTTAGGGGGGGACTACGAGCAGTACTTC
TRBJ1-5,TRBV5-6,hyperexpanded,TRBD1,CASSSSTDRGLGQPQHF,TGTGCCAGCAGCTCCTCCACGGACAGGGGGCTGGGGCAGCCCCAGCATTTT
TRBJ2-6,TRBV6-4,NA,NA,CASSYWERSSGANVLTF,TGTGCCAGCAGTTACTGGGAGCGGAGCTCTGGGGCCAACGTCCTGACTTTC
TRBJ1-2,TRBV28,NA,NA,CASSFCFFCEDYEYGYTF,TGTGCCAGCAGTTTTTGTTTTTTTTGTGAGGATTATGAGTATGGCTACACCTTC
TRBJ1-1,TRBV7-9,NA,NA,CASSSRGRHMNTEAFF,TGTGCCAGCAGCTCCCGAGGGCGACATATGAACACTGAAGCTTTCTTT
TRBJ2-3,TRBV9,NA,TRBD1,CASSPGTGSTDTQYF,TGTGCCAGCAGCCCCGGGACAGGGAGCACAGATACGCAGTATTTT
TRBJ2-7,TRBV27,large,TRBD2,CASRLAGFNEQYF,TGTGCCAGTCGACTAGCGGGATTCAACGAGCAGTACTTC